This T cell receptor (beta chain) was captured in a study of T cells in localized non-small cell lung cancer. Study-wide points: Exceeding tumor, uninvolved adjacent lung had the highest T cell clonality.

This CDR3 has 15 residues. J was trimmed by 6 bases and V by 2 bases; bases with no gene match: 4. Germline CDR1 and CDR2: ENHRY and SYGVKD. This table comes from immunoSEQ multiplex PCR, and its TCRdb copy is limited to in-frame clones, with some not included. The table has roughly 25,000 clones, about 80% seen once. As for this clone: Its specificity is unknown.

J is TRBJ1-5 and V is TRBV10-3, with 10 positions matching TRBD1. This receptor was obtained from a man between 40 and 70 years old with stage II lung adenocarcinoma. The starting material was PBMCs, obtained before any cancer treatment. In DNA form, the CDR3 reads TGTGCCATCAGTGAGGACAGGGGGCGCGGTCAGCCCCAGCATTTT. Amino acid sequence: CAISEDRGRGQPQHF.